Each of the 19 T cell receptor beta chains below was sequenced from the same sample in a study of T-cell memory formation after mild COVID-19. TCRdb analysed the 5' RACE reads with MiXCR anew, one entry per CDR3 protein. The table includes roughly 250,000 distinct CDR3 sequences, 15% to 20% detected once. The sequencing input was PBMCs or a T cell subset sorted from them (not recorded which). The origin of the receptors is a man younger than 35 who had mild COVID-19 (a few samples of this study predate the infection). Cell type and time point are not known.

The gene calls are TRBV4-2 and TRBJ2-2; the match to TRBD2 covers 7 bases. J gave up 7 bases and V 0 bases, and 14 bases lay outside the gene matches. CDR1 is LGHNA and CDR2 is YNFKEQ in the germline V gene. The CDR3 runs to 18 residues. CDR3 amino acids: CASSQDIGRGAGGGELFF. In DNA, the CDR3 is TGTGCCAGCAGCCAAGATATAGGGAGGGGCGCGGGTGGCGGGGAGCTGTTTTTT.

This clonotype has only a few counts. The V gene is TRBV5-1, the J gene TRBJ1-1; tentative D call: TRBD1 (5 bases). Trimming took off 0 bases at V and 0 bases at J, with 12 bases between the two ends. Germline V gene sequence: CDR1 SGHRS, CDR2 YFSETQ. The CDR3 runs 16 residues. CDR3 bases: TGCGCCAGCAGCTTGGCCCTACAGGAGATGAACACTGAAGCTTTCTTT. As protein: CASSLALQEMNTEAFF.

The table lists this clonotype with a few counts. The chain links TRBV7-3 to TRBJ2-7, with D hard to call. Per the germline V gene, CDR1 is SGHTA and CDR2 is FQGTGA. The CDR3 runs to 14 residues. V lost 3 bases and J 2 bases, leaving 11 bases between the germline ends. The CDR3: CASSFPGVAYEQYV. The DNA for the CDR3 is TGTGCCAGCAGCTTCCCTGGGGTTGCCTACGAGCAGTACGTC.

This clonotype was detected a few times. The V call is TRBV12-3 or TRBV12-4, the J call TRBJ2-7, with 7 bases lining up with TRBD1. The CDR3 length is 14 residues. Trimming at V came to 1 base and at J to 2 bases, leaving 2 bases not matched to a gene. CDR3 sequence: CASSLGTGTYEQYF. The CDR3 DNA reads TGTGCCAGCAGTTTAGGGACAGGAACCTACGAGCAGTACTTC.

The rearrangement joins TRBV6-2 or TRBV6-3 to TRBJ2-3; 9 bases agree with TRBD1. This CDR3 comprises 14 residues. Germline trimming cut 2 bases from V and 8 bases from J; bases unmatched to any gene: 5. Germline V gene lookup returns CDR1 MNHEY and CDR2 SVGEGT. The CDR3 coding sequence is TGTGCCAGCAGTTACGACAGGGGGAGGGCTACGCAGTATTTT. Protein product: CASSYDRGRATQYF.

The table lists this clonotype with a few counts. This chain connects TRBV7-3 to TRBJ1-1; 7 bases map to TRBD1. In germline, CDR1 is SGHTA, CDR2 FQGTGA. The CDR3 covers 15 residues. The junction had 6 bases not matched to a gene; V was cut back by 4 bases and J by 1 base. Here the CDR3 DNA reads TGTGCCAGCAGCTCTTCGGGACAGCAGAACACTGAAGCTTTCTTT. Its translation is CASSSSGQQNTEAFF.

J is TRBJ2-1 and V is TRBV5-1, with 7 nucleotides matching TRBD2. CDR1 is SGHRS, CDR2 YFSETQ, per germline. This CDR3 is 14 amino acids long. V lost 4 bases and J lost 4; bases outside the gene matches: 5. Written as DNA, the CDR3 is TGCGCCAGCAGCCCCGATAGCGGGTACAATGAGCAGTTCTTC. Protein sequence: CASSPDSGYNEQFF.

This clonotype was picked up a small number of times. Here the CDR3 reads CASSSLTGFADMNTEAFF. Here the CDR3 DNA reads TGCGCCAGCAGCTCACTAACAGGATTTGCAGACATGAACACTGAAGCTTTCTTT. The rearrangement uses TRBV5-1 and TRBJ1-1, with D perhaps TRBD1 (5 bases). The germline CDR1 and CDR2 sequences are SGHRS and YFSETQ. Trimming took 3 bases from V and 0 from J, leaving 21 bases between them. CDR3 length equals 18 residues.

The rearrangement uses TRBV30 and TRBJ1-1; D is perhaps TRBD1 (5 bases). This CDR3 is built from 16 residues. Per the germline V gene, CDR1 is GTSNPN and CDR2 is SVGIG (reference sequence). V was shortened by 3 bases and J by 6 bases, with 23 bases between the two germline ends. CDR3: CAWRAPGSEYSAEAFF. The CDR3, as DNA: TGTGCCTGGAGGGCCCCAGGGTCGGAGTATTCGGCTGAAGCTTTCTTT. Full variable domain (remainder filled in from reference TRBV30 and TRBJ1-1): SQTIHQWPATLVQPVGSPLSLECTVEGTSNPNLYWYRQAAGRGLQLLFYSVGIGQISSEVPQNLSASRPQDRQFILSSKKLLLSDSGFYLCAWRAPGSEYSAEAFFGQGTRLTVV.

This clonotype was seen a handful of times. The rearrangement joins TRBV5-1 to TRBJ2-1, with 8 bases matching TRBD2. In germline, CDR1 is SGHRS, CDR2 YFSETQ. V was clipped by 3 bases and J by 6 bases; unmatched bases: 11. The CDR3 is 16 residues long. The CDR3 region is CASSWAGLAPRNEQFF. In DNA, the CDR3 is TGCGCCAGCAGCTGGGCTGGACTAGCACCCCGCAATGAGCAGTTCTTC.

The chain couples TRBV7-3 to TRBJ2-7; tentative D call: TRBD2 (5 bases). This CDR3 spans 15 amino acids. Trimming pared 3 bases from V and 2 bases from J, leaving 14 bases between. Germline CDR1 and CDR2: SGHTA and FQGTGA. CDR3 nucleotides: TGTGCCAGCAGCTTTGGGCGGACTGGGGCCTACGAGCAGTACTTC. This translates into CASSFGRTGAYEQYF.

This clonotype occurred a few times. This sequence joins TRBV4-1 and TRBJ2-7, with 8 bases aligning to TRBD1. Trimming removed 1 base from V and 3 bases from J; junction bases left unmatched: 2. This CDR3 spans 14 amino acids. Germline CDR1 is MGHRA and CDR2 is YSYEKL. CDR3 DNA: TGCGCCAGCAGCCAAGCCGGACAGGGCTACGAGCAGTACGTC. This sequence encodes CASSQAGQGYEQYV.

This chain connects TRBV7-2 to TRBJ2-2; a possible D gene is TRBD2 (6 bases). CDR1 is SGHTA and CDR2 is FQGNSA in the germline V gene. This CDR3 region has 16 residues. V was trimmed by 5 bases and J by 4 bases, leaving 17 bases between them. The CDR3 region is CASSGPGLLSTGELFF. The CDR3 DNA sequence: TGTGCCAGCAGCGGGCCGGGACTGCTGAGCACCGGGGAGCTGTTTTTT.

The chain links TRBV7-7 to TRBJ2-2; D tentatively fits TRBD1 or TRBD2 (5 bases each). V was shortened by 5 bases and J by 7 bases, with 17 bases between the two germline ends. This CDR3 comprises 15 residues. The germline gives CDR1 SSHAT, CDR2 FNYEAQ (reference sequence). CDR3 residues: CASSPGSSGHGELFF. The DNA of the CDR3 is TGTGCCAGCAGCCCGGGGAGCTCGGGGCACGGGGAGCTGTTTTTT.

CDR3 DNA: TGTGCCATCAGTGCAGGAGACAGGGCTCAGCCCCAGCATTTT. Translation: CAISAGDRAQPQHF. The chain uses TRBV10-3 and TRBJ1-5; 7 nucleotides agree with TRBD1. V shed 4 bases, J shed 6 bases, and the junction held 6 bases outside the gene matches. The germline V gene encodes CDR1 ENHRY and CDR2 SYGVKD. CDR3 length: 14 amino acids.

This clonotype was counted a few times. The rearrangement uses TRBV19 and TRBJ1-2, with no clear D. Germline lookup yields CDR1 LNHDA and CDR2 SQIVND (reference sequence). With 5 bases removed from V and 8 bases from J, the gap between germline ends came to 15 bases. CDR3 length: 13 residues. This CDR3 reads CASSSRGGEGYTF. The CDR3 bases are TGTGCCAGTAGTTCTCGGGGAGGCGAGGGCTACACCTTC.

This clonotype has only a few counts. CDR3: CASSLDRRSVTLHF. The CDR3 bases are TGTGCCAGCAGCCTGGACAGGCGCTCGGTGACCCTCCACTTT. This chain uses TRBV6-2 or TRBV6-3 with TRBJ1-6; 7 nucleotides line up with TRBD1. V was pared by 6 bases and J by 14 bases, with 13 bases of the junction left unmatched. Germline V lookup: CDR1 MNHEY, CDR2 SVGEGT. CDR3 length equals 14 residues.

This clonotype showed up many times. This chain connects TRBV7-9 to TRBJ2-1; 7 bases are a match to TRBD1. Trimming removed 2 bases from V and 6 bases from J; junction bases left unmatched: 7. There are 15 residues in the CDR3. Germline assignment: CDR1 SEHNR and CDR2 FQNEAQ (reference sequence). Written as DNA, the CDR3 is TGTGCCAGCAGCTTATTGACAGGGTTTTTCAATGAGCAGTTCTTC. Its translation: CASSLLTGFFNEQFF.

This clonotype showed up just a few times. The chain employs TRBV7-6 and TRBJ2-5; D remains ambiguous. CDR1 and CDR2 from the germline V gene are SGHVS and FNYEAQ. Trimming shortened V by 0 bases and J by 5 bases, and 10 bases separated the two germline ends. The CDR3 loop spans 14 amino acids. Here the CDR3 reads CASSLAQKSETQYF. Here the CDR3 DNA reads TGTGCCAGCAGCTTAGCGCAGAAATCGGAGACCCAGTACTTC.